Shown below are 22 T cell receptor beta chains from a single sample sequenced in a study of T cell repertoires in cytomegalovirus infection. TCRdb re-analysed the reads in MiXCR, keeping a single row per CDR3 protein. The sample lists around 770,000 distinct CDR3 sequences; just under 30% were seen once. These receptors' targets are unknown. Specimen: cultured CD8+ T cells from PBMCs, collected from culture after CMV antigen stimulation. The origin of the receptors is a human donor in good health (CMV status not recorded). Some clones in this sample may be carry-over from other donors' samples.

This clonotype was seen once. V usage is TRBV28 and J usage is TRBJ2-3; D gene ambiguous. The CDR3 extends over 14 amino acids. The germline V gene has CDR1 MDHEN and CDR2 SYDVKM. Trimming stripped 2 bases from V and 0 bases from J, with 6 bases between. CDR3 sequence reads: CASSLQLSTDTQYF. Here the CDR3 DNA reads TGTGCCAGCAGTTTACAGCTAAGCACAGATACGCAGTATTTT.

Only a few counts were recorded for this clonotype. The gene calls are TRBV10-3 and TRBJ1-1; 7 positions match TRBD1. The CDR3 length is 14 residues. The trim removed 8 bases at V and 1 base at J, leaving 7 bases unmatched. CDR1 is ENHRY, CDR2 SYGVKD, per germline. CDR3 coding DNA: TGTGCCATCGCATATCAGGGGGGGAACACTGAAGCTTTCTTT. It is translated as CAIAYQGGNTEAFF.

The chain couples TRBV20-1 to TRBJ1-6; D might be TRBD1 (5 bases). Germline V lookup: CDR1 DFQATT, CDR2 SNEGSKA (reference sequence). With 6 bases removed from V and 4 bases from J, the gap between germline ends came to 16 bases. CDR3 size: 15 residues. Here the CDR3 DNA reads TGCAGTGCCCGTAAAGGGGTCCCATATAATTCACCCCTCCACTTT. This codes for CSARKGVPYNSPLHF.

In its sample, this clonotype was seen a few times. The rearrangement uses TRBV6-5 and TRBJ2-5, with 7 bases that match TRBD2. The CDR3 runs 16 residues. With V trimmed by 0 bases and J by 2 bases, 6 bases remained unmatched. CDR1 MNHEY and CDR2 SVGAGI come from the germline V gene. CDR3 residues: CASSYSRLRGQETQYF. CDR3 sequence (DNA): TGTGCCAGCAGTTACTCTCGCTTGCGGGGGCAAGAGACCCAGTACTTC.

This clonotype was seen repeatedly, ten times or more. The chain employs TRBV20-1 and TRBJ2-1, with 10 bases aligning to TRBD1. Per germline, CDR1 DFQATT and CDR2 SNEGSKA (reference sequence). With V trimmed by 6 bases and J by 8 bases, 13 bases remained unmatched. This CDR3 has 15 residues. The CDR3 nucleotides are TGCAGTGCCAGGGTGGCAGACAGGGGGCTCGATGAGCAGTTCTTC. It specifies CSARVADRGLDEQFF.

This clonotype was counted many times. The chain links TRBV7-6 to TRBJ2-3; 8 nucleotides align to TRBD2. The CDR3 sequence is 14 residues long. V lost 5 bases to trimming and J lost 4 bases; unmatched junction nucleotides: 5. Germline assignment: CDR1 SGHVS and CDR2 FNYEAQ. CDR3 DNA: TGTGCCAGCAGCCCGGGAGGGGGGCCAGATACGCAGTATTTT. This encodes CASSPGGGPDTQYF.

This clonotype was seen only a few times. The rearrangement joins TRBV7-9 to TRBJ2-5; 7 bases line up with TRBD1. With 5 bases clipped from V and 2 bases from J, the junction kept 11 bases outside the gene matches. There are 16 residues in the CDR3. The V gene's germline CDR1 is SEHNR and CDR2 FQNEAQ (reference sequence). CDR3 DNA: TGTGCCAGCAGCCCCTTTTCGGACAGGCGACAAGAGACCCAGTACTTC. Protein: CASSPFSDRRQETQYF.

The chain combines TRBV24-1 with TRBJ2-1; 7 bases agree with TRBD1. The V gene end was trimmed by 9 bases and the J gene end by 2 bases; junction bases not matched to a gene: 6. This CDR3 contains 14 residues. The germline V gene has CDR1 KGHDR and CDR2 SFDVKD. The CDR3 DNA follows: TGTGCCACCCAGACAGGGTCAACCTACAATGAGCAGTTCTTC. Protein sequence: CATQTGSTYNEQFF.

The gene calls are TRBV2 and TRBJ2-1; TRBD2 matches 8 bases. Trimming took 4 bases from V and 4 from J; bases not matched to a gene: 6. Germline V gives CDR1 SNHLY, CDR2 FYNNEI. This CDR3 spans 15 amino acids. CDR3 region: CASSAGRGDYNEQFF. DNA for the CDR3: TGTGCCAGCAGTGCAGGGCGGGGGGATTACAATGAGCAGTTCTTC.

This clonotype was seen a few times. This chain uses TRBV7-8 with TRBJ2-5; tentative D call: TRBD2 (6 bases). Trimming cost V 0 bases and J 4 bases, with 18 bases left between them. The germline V gene has CDR1 SGHVS and CDR2 FQNEAQ. This CDR3 has 17 residues. The CDR3: CASSLAAEGVEGETQYF. The CDR3, as DNA: TGTGCCAGCAGCTTAGCGGCGGAGGGCGTTGAAGGAGAGACCCAGTACTTC.

The chain uses TRBV5-3 and TRBJ2-7, with a weak D call TRBD1 (6 bases). TRBV5-3 is classed as an ORF, of uncertain function. The CDR3 is made up of 16 amino acids. The CDR3 DNA is TGTGCCAGCAGCTGGGGTGCCAGGGGAGCGTTCTACGAGCAGTACGTC. It encodes CASSWGARGAFYEQYV.

The chain is built from TRBV4-3 and TRBJ2-1, with 13 bases identical to TRBD2. The CDR3 spans 15 residues. V lost 4 bases to trimming and J lost 9 bases; unmatched junction nucleotides: 6. Germline loops: CDR1 LGHNA, CDR2 YSLEER. The CDR3 region has the DNA TGCGCCAGCAGCCTCGGACTAGCGGGGGTAGGTGAGCAGTTCTTC. Translation gives CASSLGLAGVGEQFF.

This clonotype has a handful of counts. The rearrangement joins TRBV6-5 to TRBJ1-2; D not resolved. The CDR3 loop spans 17 amino acids. The germline V gene encodes CDR1 MNHEY and CDR2 SVGAGI. The V and J ends lost 0 bases and 2 bases respectively, with 16 bases between them. CDR3 nucleotides: TGTGCCAGCAGTTACTCAGAGGGCATTACTTCCAACTATGGCTACACCTTC. Encoded protein: CASSYSEGITSNYGYTF.

This clonotype was recorded at least ten times. V is TRBV7-2 and J is TRBJ1-1; D gene ambiguous. In germline, CDR1 is SGHTA, CDR2 FQGNSA. The CDR3 is 14 residues long. The V gene lost 1 base and the J gene lost 1 base, with 7 bases spanning the gap. The CDR3 region is CASSLVDRNTEAFF. In DNA, the CDR3 is TGTGCCAGCAGCTTAGTCGACCGGAACACTGAAGCTTTCTTT.

This clonotype was detected only a few times. The chain carries TRBV6-1 and TRBJ2-1, with D perhaps TRBD2 (6 bases). This CDR3 has 15 amino acids. Per the germline V gene, CDR1 is MNHNS and CDR2 is SASEGT. Trimming pared 10 bases from V and 8 bases from J, leaving 24 bases between. CDR3 region: CATNRYRGWGDEQFF. DNA for the CDR3: TGTGCCACCAACCGGTACCGGGGTTGGGGGGATGAGCAGTTCTTC.

The chain joins TRBV12-3 or TRBV12-4 to TRBJ1-1, with 8 bases aligning to TRBD1. V was pared by 7 bases and J by 4 bases, with 5 bases of the junction left unmatched. This CDR3 comprises 13 residues. The CDR3 DNA is TGTGCCAGCACCGGGACAGGAGTCACTGAAGCTTTCTTT. Translating gives CASTGTGVTEAFF.

The chain combines TRBV28 with TRBJ2-2; D gene uncertain. This CDR3 contains 12 residues. Trimming took 5 bases from V and 5 from J, leaving 6 bases between them. Germline CDR1 MDHEN, CDR2 SYDVKM. The CDR3 DNA follows: TGTGCCAGCAGTATGGTGACCGGGGAGCTGTTTTTT. This translates into CASSMVTGELFF.

This clonotype appeared a few times. The chain uses TRBV4-1 and TRBJ1-2; D is unresolved. V was cut by 4 bases and J by 6 bases, with 15 bases left in between. The CDR3 loop spans 14 amino acids. From germline, CDR1 is MGHRA and CDR2 YSYEKL. The CDR3 reads CASSRGDGRDGYTF. The CDR3 nucleotides are TGCGCCAGCAGCCGAGGAGACGGACGAGATGGCTACACCTTC.

This clonotype was seen many times. The J gene is TRBJ1-6, the V gene TRBV20-1; the D is unclear. CDR1 is DFQATT and CDR2 is SNEGSKA in the germline V gene (reference sequence). There are 16 residues in the CDR3. V was trimmed by 2 bases and J by 1 base, leaving 12 bases between them. CDR3 loop: CSARRRVGSYNSPLHF. Written as DNA, the CDR3 is TGCAGTGCTAGAAGGAGGGTAGGATCCTATAATTCACCCCTCCACTTT.

The V and J genes are TRBV20-1 and TRBJ2-1; 7 nucleotides line up with TRBD2. Losses at the gene ends were 5 bases for V and 8 bases for J; bases not matched to a gene: 15. This CDR3 has 15 residues. Germline CDR1 is DFQATT and CDR2 is SNEGSKA (reference sequence). In DNA, the CDR3 is TGCAGTGCTCCCCGGGGGACCACCGGGGGGTATGAGCAGTTCTTC. Its translation is CSAPRGTTGGYEQFF.

This clonotype has only a few counts. The chain is built from TRBV4-3 and TRBJ2-1; the match to TRBD2 covers 15 bases. The CDR3 is made up of 17 amino acids. Germline CDR1 is LGHNA and CDR2 is YSLEER. The V and J ends lost 4 bases and 6 bases, in that order; junction bases with no gene match: 7. The CDR3 loop reads CASSPGTSGGLLNEQFF. CDR3 in DNA: TGCGCCAGCAGCCCCGGGACTAGCGGGGGGCTACTCAATGAGCAGTTCTTC.

The chain combines TRBV19 with TRBJ1-1, with D unclear. The V end was cut by 2 bases, the J end by 1 base, with 14 bases between. CDR3 length: 16 amino acids. Germline V gives CDR1 LNHDA, CDR2 SQIVND (reference sequence). CDR3 loop: CASSISFGRRNTEAFF. DNA of the CDR3: TGTGCCAGTAGTATATCGTTTGGGAGACGGAACACTGAAGCTTTCTTT.